Given below is one T cell receptor (beta chain) in context. The antigen is unknown. The data belong to a study of T cell responses to AZD1222 COVID-19 vaccine. Study-wide results and limits: Regions left unmutated in variants are reportedly the target of nearly half of spike-specific TCRs. Donor demographics were predominantly white British with a female majority; clonal diversity may be underestimated. Spike was spanned by vaccine-associated CD4 TCRs, which were dominant at 160-218 and 743-854.

This CDR3 comprises 13 residues. V lost 6 bases, J lost 4 bases, and 12 bases lay in between. Germline assignment: CDR1 MDHEN and CDR2 SYDVKM. Assay used: immunoSEQ multiplex PCR; TCRdb lists only in-frame clones, some missing. The data show about 120,000 clones, approximately 90% seen once. The sequence was collected from an adult in good health. This sample comprised peripheral blood, obtained on day 0 of AZD1222 vaccination. The chain carries TRBV28 and TRBJ1-2; D call uncertain. CDR3 coding DNA: TGTGCCAGCAGCCAAACACCAAGCTATGGCTACACCTTC. It translates to CASSQTPSYGYTF.